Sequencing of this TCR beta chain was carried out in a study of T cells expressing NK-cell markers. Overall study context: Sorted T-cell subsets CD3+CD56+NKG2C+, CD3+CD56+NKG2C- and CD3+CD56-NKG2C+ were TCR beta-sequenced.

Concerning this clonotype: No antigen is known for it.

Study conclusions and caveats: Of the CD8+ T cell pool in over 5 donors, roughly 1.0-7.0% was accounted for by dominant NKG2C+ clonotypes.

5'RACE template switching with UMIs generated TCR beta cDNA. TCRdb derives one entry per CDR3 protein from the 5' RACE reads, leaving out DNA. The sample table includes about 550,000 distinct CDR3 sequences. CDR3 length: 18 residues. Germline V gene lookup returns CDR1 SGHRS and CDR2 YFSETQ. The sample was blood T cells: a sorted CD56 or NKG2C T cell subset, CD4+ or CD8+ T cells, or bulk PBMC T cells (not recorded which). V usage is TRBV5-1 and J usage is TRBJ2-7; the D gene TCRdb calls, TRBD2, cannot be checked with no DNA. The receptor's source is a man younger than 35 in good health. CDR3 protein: CASSAGQIRTSAHWFQYF.